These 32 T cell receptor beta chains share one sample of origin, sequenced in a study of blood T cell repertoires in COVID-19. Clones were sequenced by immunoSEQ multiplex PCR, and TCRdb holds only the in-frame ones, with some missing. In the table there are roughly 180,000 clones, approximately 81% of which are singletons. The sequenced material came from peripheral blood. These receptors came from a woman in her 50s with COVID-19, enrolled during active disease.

CDR3: CASSSASRETQYF. CDR3 coding DNA: TGCGCCAGCAGCTCCGCTAGCAGGGAGACCCAGTACTTC. The chain carries TRBV5-1 and TRBJ2-5; D may be TRBD2 (5 bases). Germline V gives CDR1 SGHRS, CDR2 YFSETQ. The CDR3 spans 13 residues. Trimming removed 3 bases from V and 5 bases from J, with 11 bases in between.

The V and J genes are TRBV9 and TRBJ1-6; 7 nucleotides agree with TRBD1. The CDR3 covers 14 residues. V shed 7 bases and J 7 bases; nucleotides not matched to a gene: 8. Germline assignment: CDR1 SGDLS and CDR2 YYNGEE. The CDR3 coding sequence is TGTGCCAGCGCTGAGACAGGGCAGAATTCACCCCTCCACTTT. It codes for CASAETGQNSPLHF. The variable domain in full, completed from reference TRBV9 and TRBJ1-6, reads DSGVTQTPKHLITATGQRVTLRCSPRSGDLSVYWYQQSLDQGLQFLIQYYNGEERAKGNILERFSAQQFPDLHSELNLSSLELGDSALYFCASAETGQNSPLHFGNGTRLTVT.

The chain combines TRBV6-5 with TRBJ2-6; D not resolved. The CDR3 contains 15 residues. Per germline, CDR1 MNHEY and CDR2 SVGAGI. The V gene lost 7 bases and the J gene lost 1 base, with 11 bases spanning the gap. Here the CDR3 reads CASNPLGSGANVLTF. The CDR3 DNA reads TGTGCCAGCAACCCTCTCGGGTCTGGGGCCAACGTCCTGACTTTC.

CDR3 DNA: TGCGCCAGCAGCGGGGGCACAAGACAGGGAAACGGGGAGCTGTTTTTT. It is translated as CASSGGTRQGNGELFF. This sequence joins TRBV5-1 and TRBJ2-2, with 7 bases matching TRBD1. Trimming cost V 4 bases and J 7 bases; bases outside gene matches: 13. The length of the CDR3 is 16 residues. Germline CDR1 SGHRS, CDR2 YFSETQ.

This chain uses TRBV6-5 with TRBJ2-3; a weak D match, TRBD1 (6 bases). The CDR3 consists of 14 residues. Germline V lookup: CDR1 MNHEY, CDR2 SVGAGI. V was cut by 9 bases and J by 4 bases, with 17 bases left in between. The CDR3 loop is CASSLQGHPDTQYF. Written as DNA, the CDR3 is TGTGCCAGTTCGCTACAGGGTCACCCAGATACGCAGTATTTT.

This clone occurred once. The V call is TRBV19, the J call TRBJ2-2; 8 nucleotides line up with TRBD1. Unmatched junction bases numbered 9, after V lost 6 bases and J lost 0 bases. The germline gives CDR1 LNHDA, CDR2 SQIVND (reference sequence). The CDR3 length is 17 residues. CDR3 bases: TGTGCCAGTAGAATCGGGACAGGCCTACCGAACACCGGGGAGCTGTTTTTT. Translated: CASRIGTGLPNTGELFF.

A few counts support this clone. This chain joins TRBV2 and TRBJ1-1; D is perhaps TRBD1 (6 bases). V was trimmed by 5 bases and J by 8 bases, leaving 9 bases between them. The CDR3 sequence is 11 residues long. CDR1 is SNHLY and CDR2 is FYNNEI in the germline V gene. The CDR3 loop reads CASSLDREAFF. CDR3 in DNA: TGTGCCAGCAGTCTCGACAGGGAAGCTTTCTTT.

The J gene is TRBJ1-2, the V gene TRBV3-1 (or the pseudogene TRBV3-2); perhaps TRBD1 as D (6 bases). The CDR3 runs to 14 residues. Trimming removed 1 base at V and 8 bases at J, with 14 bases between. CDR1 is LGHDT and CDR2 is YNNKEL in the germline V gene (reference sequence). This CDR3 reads CASSQAGRGSGYTF. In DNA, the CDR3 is TGTGCCAGCAGCCAAGCTGGCAGGGGATCAGGCTACACCTTC.

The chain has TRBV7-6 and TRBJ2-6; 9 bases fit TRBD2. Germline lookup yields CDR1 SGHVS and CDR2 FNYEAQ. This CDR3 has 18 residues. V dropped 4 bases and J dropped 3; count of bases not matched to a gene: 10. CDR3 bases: TGTGCCAGCAGCTCCCCTGCGGGGGGGCCGCGTGGGGCCAACGTCCTGACTTTC. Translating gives CASSSPAGGPRGANVLTF.

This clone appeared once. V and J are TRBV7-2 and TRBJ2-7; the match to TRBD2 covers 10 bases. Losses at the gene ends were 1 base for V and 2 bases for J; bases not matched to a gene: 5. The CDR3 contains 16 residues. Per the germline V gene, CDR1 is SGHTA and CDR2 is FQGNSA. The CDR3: CASSLVRTSGTYEQYF. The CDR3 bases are TGTGCCAGCAGCTTAGTACGGACTAGCGGAACCTACGAGCAGTACTTC.

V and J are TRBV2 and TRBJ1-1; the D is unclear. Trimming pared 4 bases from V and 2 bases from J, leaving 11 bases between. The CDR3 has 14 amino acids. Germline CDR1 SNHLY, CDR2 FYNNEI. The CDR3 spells CASSGGGVNTEAFF. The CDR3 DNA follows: TGTGCCAGCAGTGGAGGTGGAGTAAACACTGAAGCTTTCTTT.

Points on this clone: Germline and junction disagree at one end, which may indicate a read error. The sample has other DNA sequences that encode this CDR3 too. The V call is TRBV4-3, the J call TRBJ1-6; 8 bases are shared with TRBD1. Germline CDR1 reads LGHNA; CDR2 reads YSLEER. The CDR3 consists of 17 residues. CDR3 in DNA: TGCGCCAGTAGCCAAGAATGGACAGGGCCCTATAATTCACCCCTCCACTTT. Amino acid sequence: CASSQEWTGPYNSPLHF.

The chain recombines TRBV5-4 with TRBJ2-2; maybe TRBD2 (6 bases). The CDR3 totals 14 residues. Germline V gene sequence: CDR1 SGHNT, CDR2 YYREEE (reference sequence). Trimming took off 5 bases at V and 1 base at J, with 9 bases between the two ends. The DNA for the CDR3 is TGTGCCAGCAGGATGGGGGGGAACACCGGGGAGCTGTTTTTT. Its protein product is CASRMGGNTGELFF. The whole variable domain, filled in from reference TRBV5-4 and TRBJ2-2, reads ETGVTQSPTHLIKTRGQQVTLRCSSQSGHNTVSWYQQALGQGPQFIFQYYREEENGRGNFPPRFSGLQFPNYSSELNVNALELDDSALYLCASRMGGNTGELFFGEGSRLTVL.

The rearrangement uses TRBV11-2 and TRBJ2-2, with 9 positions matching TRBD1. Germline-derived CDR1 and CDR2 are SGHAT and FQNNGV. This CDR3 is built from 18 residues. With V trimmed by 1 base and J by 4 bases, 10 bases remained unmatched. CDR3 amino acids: CASSLVVWTGEGTGELFF. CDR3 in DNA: TGTGCCAGCAGCTTAGTCGTCTGGACAGGGGAGGGCACCGGGGAGCTGTTTTTT.

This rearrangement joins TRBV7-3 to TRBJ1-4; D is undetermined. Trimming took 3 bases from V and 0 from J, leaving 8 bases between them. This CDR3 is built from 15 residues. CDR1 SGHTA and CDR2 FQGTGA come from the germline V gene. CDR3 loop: CASSFYGATNEKLFF. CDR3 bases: TGTGCCAGCAGCTTCTACGGTGCAACTAATGAAAAACTGTTTTTT.

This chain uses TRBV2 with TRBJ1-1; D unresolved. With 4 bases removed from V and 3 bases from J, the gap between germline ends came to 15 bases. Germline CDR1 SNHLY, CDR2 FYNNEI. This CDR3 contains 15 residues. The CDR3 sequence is CASSVARGAYTEAFF. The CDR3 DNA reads TGTGCCAGCAGTGTGGCTCGCGGCGCGTACACTGAAGCTTTCTTT. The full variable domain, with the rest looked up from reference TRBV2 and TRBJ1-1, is EPEVTQTPSHQVTQMGQEVILRCVPISNHLYFYWYRQILGQKVEFLVSFYNNEISEKSEIFDDQFSVERPDGSNFTLKIRSTKLEDSAMYFCASSVARGAYTEAFFGQGTRLTVV.

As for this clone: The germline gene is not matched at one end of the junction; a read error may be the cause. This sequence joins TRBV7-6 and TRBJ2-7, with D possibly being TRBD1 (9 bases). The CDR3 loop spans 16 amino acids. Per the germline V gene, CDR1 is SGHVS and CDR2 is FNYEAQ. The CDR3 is CASSLAPGGTGSEQYF. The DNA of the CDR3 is TGTGCCAGCAGCCTAGCCCCGGGAGGGACAGGGTCCGAGCAGTACTTC.

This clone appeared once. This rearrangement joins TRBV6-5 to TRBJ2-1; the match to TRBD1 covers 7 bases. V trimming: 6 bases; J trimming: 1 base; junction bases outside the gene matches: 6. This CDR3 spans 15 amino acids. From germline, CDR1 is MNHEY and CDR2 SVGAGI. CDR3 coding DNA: TGTGCCAGCAGCCCCGACAGGGCTTCCTACAATGAGCAGTTCTTC. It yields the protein CASSPDRASYNEQFF.

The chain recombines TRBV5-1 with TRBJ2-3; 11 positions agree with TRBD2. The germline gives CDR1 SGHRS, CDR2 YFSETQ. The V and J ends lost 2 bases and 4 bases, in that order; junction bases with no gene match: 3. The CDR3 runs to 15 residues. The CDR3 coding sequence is TGCGCCAGCAGCTTTAGCGGGGGGGCCCCAGATACGCAGTATTTT. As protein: CASSFSGGAPDTQYF. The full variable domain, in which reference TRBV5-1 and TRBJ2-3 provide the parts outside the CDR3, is KAGVTQTPRYLIKTRGQQVTLSCSPISGHRSVSWYQQTPGQGLQFLFEYFSETQRNKGNFPGRFSGRQFSNSRSEMNVSTLELGDSALYLCASSFSGGAPDTQYFGPGTRLTVL.

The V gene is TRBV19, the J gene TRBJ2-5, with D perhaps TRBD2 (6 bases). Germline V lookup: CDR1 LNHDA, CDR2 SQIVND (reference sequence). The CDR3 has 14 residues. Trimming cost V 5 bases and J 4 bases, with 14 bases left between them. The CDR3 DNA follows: TGTGCCAGTAGTCCAAACGGGGGTGCAGAGACCCAGTACTTC. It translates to CASSPNGGAETQYF.

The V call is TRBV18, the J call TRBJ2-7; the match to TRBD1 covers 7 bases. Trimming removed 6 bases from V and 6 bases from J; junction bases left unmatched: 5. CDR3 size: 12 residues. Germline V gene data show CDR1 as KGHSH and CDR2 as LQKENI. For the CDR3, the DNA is TGTGCCAGCTCTCCCGACAGGGCCGAGCAGTACTTC. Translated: CASSPDRAEQYF.

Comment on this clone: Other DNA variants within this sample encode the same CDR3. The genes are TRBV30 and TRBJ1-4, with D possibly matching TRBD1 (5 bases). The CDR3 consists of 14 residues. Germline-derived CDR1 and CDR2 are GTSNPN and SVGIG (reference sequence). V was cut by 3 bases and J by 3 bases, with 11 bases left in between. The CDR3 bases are TGTGCCTGGAGCCCGGGACTGCCTAATGAAAAACTGTTTTTT. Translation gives CAWSPGLPNEKLFF.

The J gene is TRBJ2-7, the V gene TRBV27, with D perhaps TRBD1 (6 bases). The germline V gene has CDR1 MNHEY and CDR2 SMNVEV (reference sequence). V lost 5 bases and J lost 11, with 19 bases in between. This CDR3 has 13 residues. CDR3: CASSPRGTDVEYF. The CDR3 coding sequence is TGTGCCAGCAGTCCCAGGGGCACGGACGTGGAGTACTTC.

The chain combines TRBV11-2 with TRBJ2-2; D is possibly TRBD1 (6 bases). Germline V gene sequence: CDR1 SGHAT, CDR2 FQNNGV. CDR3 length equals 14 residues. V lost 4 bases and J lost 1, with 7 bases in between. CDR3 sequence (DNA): TGTGCCAGCAGCTGGGGACAGAACACCGGGGAGCTGTTTTTT. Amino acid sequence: CASSWGQNTGELFF.

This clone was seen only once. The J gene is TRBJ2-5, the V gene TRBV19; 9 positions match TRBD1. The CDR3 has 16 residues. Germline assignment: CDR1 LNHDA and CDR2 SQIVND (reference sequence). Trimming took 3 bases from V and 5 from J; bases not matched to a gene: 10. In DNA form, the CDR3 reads TGTGCCAGTAGTATCGGAGCGGACAGGGGCGGGGAGACCCAGTACTTC. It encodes CASSIGADRGGETQYF.

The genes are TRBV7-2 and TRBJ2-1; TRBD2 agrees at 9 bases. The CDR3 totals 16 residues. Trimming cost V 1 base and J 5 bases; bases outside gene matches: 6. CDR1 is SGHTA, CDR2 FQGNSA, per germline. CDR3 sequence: CASSLVSSGAHNEQFF. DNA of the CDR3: TGTGCCAGCAGCTTAGTTTCTAGCGGGGCCCACAATGAGCAGTTCTTC.

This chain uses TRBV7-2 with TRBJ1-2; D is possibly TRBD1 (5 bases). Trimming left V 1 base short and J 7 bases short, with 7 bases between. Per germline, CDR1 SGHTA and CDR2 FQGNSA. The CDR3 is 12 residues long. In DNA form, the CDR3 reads TGTGCCAGCAGCTTAGTGCAGGGTGGCTACACCTTC. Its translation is CASSLVQGGYTF.

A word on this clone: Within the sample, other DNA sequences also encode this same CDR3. The CDR3 is CAWERGTDTQYF. The CDR3 region has the DNA TGTGCCTGGGAGAGAGGAACGGATACGCAGTATTTT. This chain uses TRBV30 with TRBJ2-3, with D uncertain. V lost 5 bases to trimming and J lost 6 bases, with 12 bases between them. CDR1 and CDR2 from the germline V gene are GTSNPN and SVGIG (reference sequence). The CDR3 is made up of 12 amino acids. Based on the CDR3 plus reference TRBV30 and TRBJ2-3, the full variable domain is SQTIHQWPATLVQPVGSPLSLECTVEGTSNPNLYWYRQAAGRGLQLLFYSVGIGQISSEVPQNLSASRPQDRQFILSSKKLLLSDSGFYLCAWERGTDTQYFGPGTRLTVL.

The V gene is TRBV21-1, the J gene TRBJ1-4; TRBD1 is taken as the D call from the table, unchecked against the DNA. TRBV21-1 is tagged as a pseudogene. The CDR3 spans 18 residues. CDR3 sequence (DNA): TGTGCCAGCAGCCCCCAAGAGAGGACAGGGCTAAAAGATGAAAAACTGTTTTTT. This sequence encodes CASSPQERTGLKDEKLFF.

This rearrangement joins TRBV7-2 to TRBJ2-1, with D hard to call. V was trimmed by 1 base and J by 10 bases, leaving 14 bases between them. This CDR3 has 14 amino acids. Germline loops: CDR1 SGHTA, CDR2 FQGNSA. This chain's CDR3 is CASSLVAGQLEQFF. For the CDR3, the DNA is TGTGCCAGCAGCTTAGTGGCAGGCCAGCTCGAGCAGTTCTTC.

The CDR3 DNA reads TGTGCCAGCGGGGGGGGCACAGATACGCAGTATTTT. Translating it yields CASGGGTDTQYF. The V gene is TRBV3-1 (or the pseudogene TRBV3-2), the J gene TRBJ2-3; TRBD2 matches at 7 bases. Trimming removed 8 bases from V and 1 base from J; junction bases left unmatched: 0. The length of the CDR3 is 12 residues. CDR1 and CDR2 from the germline V gene are LGHDT and YNNKEL (reference sequence).

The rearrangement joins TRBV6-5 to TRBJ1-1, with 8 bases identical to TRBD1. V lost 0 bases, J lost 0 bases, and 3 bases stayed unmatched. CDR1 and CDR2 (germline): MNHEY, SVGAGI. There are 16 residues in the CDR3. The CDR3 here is CASSYSQGAMNTEAFF. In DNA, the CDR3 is TGTGCCAGCAGTTACTCGCAGGGGGCGATGAACACTGAAGCTTTCTTT.